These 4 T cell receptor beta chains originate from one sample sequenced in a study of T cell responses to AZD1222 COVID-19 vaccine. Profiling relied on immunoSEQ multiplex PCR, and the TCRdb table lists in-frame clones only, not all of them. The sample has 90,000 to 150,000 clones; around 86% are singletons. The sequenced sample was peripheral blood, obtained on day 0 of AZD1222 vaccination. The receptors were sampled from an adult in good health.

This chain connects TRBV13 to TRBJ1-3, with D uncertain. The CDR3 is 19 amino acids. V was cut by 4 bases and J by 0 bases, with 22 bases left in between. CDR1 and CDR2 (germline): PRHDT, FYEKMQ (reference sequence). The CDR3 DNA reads TGTGCCAGCAGCTCCCGAGGATTCGGGCAACTTCGCTCTGGAAACACCATATATTTT. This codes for CASSSRGFGQLRSGNTIYF.

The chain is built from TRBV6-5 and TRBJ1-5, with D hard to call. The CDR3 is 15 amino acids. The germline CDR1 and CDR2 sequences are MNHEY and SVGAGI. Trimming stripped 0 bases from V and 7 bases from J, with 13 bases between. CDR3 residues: CASSYSAGNEQPQHF. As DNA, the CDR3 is TGTGCCAGCAGTTACTCAGCGGGAAATGAACAGCCCCAGCATTTT.

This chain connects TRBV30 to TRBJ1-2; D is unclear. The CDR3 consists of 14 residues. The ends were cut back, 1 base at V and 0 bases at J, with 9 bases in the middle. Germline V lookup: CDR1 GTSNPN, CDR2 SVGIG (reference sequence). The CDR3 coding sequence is TGTGCCTGGAGTGCAGGAAACACTAACTATGGCTACACCTTC. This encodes CAWSAGNTNYGYTF.

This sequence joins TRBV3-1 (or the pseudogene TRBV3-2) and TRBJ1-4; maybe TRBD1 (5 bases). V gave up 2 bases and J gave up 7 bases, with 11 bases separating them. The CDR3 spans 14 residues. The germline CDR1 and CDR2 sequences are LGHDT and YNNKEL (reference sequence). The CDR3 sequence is CASSQRQGLEKLFF. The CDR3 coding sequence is TGTGCCAGCAGCCAACGTCAGGGACTTGAAAAACTGTTTTTT.